Below are 27 T cell receptor beta chains sequenced from a single sample in a study of T cells expressing NK-cell markers. From the 5' RACE reads, TCRdb lists one entry per CDR3 protein and no DNA. Its table records fewer than 550,000 distinct CDR3 sequences. The sample was blood T cells: a sorted CD56 or NKG2C T cell subset, CD4+ or CD8+ T cells, or bulk PBMC T cells (not recorded which). The receptors come from a woman aged 50 to 60 in good health.

The gene calls are TRBV20-1 and TRBJ2-1; with no DNA, the TCRdb D assignment of TRBD1 cannot be verified. In germline, CDR1 is DFQATT, CDR2 SNEGSKA (reference sequence). The CDR3 is made up of 13 amino acids. Here the CDR3 reads CSAAAPTTDEQFF.

The chain carries TRBV29-1 and TRBJ1-1; the D gene TCRdb calls, TRBD1, cannot be checked with no DNA. CDR1 is SQVTM, CDR2 ANQGSEA, per germline. The CDR3 contains 12 residues. CDR3 in amino acids: CSGWGANTEAFF.

V gene TRBV12-3 or TRBV12-4 combines with J gene TRBJ2-1. The CDR3 covers 12 residues. The CDR3: CASSFVASEQFF.

V usage is TRBV21-1 and J usage is TRBJ1-2; TCRdb's assignment of TRBD1 cannot be checked, as there is no DNA. TRBV21-1 is tagged as a pseudogene. The CDR3 length is 13 residues. CDR3 residues: CASSTRGIRGYTF.

V is TRBV12-3 or TRBV12-4 and J is TRBJ2-3; with no DNA, the TCRdb D assignment of TRBD2 cannot be verified. The CDR3 consists of 15 residues. The CDR3 region is CASRAQGGGTDTQYF.

The chain carries TRBV11-2 and TRBJ2-1; the D gene TCRdb calls, TRBD2, cannot be checked with no DNA. There are 16 residues in the CDR3. Germline CDR1 and CDR2: SGHAT and FQNNGV. The CDR3: CASSPMRGRAGNDQFF.

The chain has TRBV29-1 and TRBJ1-4; TCRdb outputs TRBD1, but without DNA this stays unchecked. Germline assignment: CDR1 SQVTM and CDR2 ANQGSEA. This CDR3 comprises 13 residues. The CDR3 region is CSVEGGGGEKLFF.

The gene calls are TRBV10-3 and TRBJ2-5. The CDR3 runs 12 residues. CDR1 is ENHRY, CDR2 SYGVKD, per germline. This CDR3 reads CAISLGQETQYF.

This sequence joins TRBV14 and TRBJ2-2; the TCRdb D gene call, TRBD1, has no DNA to confirm it. The V gene's germline CDR1 is SGHDN and CDR2 FVKESK. The CDR3 runs 15 residues. The CDR3 here is CASSQVTGGFGELFF.

This chain connects TRBV20-1 to TRBJ1-5. The CDR3 runs 16 residues. Germline CDR1 and CDR2: DFQATT and SNEGSKA (reference sequence). The chain's CDR3 is CSAGGGIDLTISGQHF.

The V gene is TRBV12-3 or TRBV12-4, the J gene TRBJ2-5; with no DNA, the TCRdb D assignment of TRBD1 cannot be verified. This CDR3 is built from 15 residues. This CDR3 reads CASSFLGGAGETQYF.

The chain has TRBV20-1 and TRBJ2-5; without DNA, the TCRdb call of TRBD1 cannot be checked. Germline V CDR1 and CDR2: DFQATT, SNEGSKA (reference sequence). The CDR3 sequence is 13 residues long. This CDR3 is CSARVPGKETQYF.

The chain has TRBV6-5 and TRBJ2-7. The length of the CDR3 is 14 residues. CDR1 and CDR2 (germline): MNHEY, SVGAGI. This chain's CDR3 is CASSYVGVGREQYF.

V usage is TRBV9 and J usage is TRBJ1-1; TCRdb's D gene call, TRBD1, goes unchecked for lack of DNA. This CDR3 has 13 amino acids. From germline, CDR1 is SGDLS and CDR2 YYNGEE. The CDR3 region is CASSPRDQAEAFF.

The V gene is TRBV20-1, the J gene TRBJ2-4; TCRdb returns TRBD2, unconfirmable since there is no DNA. The CDR3 length is 12 residues. Germline V CDR1 and CDR2: DFQATT, SNEGSKA (reference sequence). The CDR3 is CSARSGGRDQYF.

This chain uses TRBV29-1 with TRBJ2-7. The germline CDR1 and CDR2 sequences are SQVTM and ANQGSEA. There are 12 residues in the CDR3. CDR3: CSVVGDTYEQYF.

The J gene is TRBJ2-1, the V gene TRBV2. Germline V gene data show CDR1 as SNHLY and CDR2 as FYNNEI. This CDR3 has 15 residues. The CDR3 here is CASSVAGAPMKEQFF.

This sequence joins TRBV5-5 and TRBJ1-2. The germline CDR1 and CDR2 sequences are SGHKS and YYEKEE (reference sequence). The CDR3 has 14 amino acids. This chain's CDR3 is CASSLETVNYGYTF.

This sequence joins TRBV3-1 and TRBJ2-7. This CDR3 is 14 amino acids long. Germline values: CDR1 LGHDT, CDR2 YNNKEL (reference sequence). This CDR3 reads CASSQRSLGYEQYF.

The genes are TRBV6-1 and TRBJ2-2. The CDR3 has 12 residues. Looked up from germline, CDR1 is MNHNS and CDR2 is SASEGT. The CDR3 reads CASGEFPGELFF.

The gene calls are TRBV4-1 and TRBJ1-1. From germline, CDR1 is MGHRA and CDR2 YSYEKL. The CDR3 length is 13 residues. CDR3 residues: CASSLHSRAEAFF.

V is TRBV5-8 and J is TRBJ2-5; without DNA, the TCRdb call of TRBD1 cannot be checked. The CDR3 covers 14 residues. Germline V gene lookup returns CDR1 SGHTS and CDR2 YDEGEE. The CDR3 is CASRTGTRGATQYF.

The chain has TRBV24-1 and TRBJ2-5; TCRdb's D call of TRBD2 is untestable without DNA. Per the germline V gene, CDR1 is KGHDR and CDR2 is SFDVKD. This CDR3 region has 16 residues. CDR3 region: CATSGSAGGPQETQYF.

The chain recombines TRBV11-2 with TRBJ2-7; TCRdb picks TRBD1, but there is no DNA to check that call. Looked up from germline, CDR1 is SGHAT and CDR2 is FQNNGV. This CDR3 has 15 residues. The CDR3 spells CASSPPRGPRYEQYF.

The chain combines TRBV24-1 with TRBJ2-3; as DNA is missing, the TRBD1 call by TCRdb cannot be tested. CDR1 KGHDR and CDR2 SFDVKD come from the germline V gene. This CDR3 region has 13 residues. CDR3 region: CATSAPPTDTQYF.

This chain links TRBV9 with TRBJ2-1; TCRdb designates TRBD2, a call that cannot be tested without DNA. The CDR3 length is 14 residues. From germline, CDR1 is SGDLS and CDR2 YYNGEE. The CDR3 is CASSVVAGSNEQFF.

The chain combines TRBV6-6 with TRBJ2-7; TCRdb reports TRBD1, a call that lacks DNA to check it against. Germline CDR1 and CDR2: MNHNY and SVGAGI (reference sequence). This CDR3 region has 13 residues. The chain's CDR3 is CASDGTGVVPQYF.